Presented here are 16 T cell receptor beta chains from one specimen sequenced in a study of T cell responses to AZD1222 COVID-19 vaccine. TCRdb keeps only in-frame clones here, not all; method: immunoSEQ multiplex PCR. The sample carries about 120,000 clones, about 87% recorded once. The sample in question was peripheral blood, obtained on day 0 of AZD1222 vaccination. These receptors were obtained from an adult in good health.

This rearrangement joins TRBV29-1 to TRBJ2-5; D perhaps matches TRBD2 (6 bases). V was pared by 3 bases and J by 5 bases, with 13 bases between. CDR3 length equals 13 residues. The germline gives CDR1 SQVTM, CDR2 ANQGSEA. This CDR3 reads CSVEGGSGETQYF. The CDR3 DNA is TGCAGCGTTGAGGGGGGTTCGGGGGAGACCCAGTACTTC.

This chain links TRBV20-1 with TRBJ1-1; a possible D gene is TRBD1 (5 bases). V lost 3 bases to trimming and J lost 0 bases, with 11 bases between them. From germline, CDR1 is DFQATT and CDR2 SNEGSKA (reference sequence). The CDR3 sequence is 14 residues long. CDR3 coding DNA: TGCAGTGCTAGTAGGGCGGGGCTGAACACTGAAGCTTTCTTT. It codes for CSASRAGLNTEAFF.

The V and J genes are TRBV7-8 and TRBJ1-6; tentative D call: TRBD1 (5 bases). Germline loops: CDR1 SGHVS, CDR2 FQNEAQ. The CDR3 runs 14 residues. The V end lost 0 bases, the J end lost 10 bases, and 10 bases lay between the germline ends. CDR3 coding DNA: TGTGCCAGCAGCTTAGCGGGGGGGAGATCACCCCTCCACTTT. Residues: CASSLAGGRSPLHF.

This clone was found a few times. The gene calls are TRBV15 and TRBJ2-5, with TRBD1 as a possible D gene (5 bases). Germline assignment: CDR1 LNHNV and CDR2 YYDKDF (reference sequence). This CDR3 has 15 residues. V was pared by 4 bases and J by 4 bases, with 16 bases between. The CDR3 here is CATSTSVQVRETQYF. The CDR3 DNA sequence: TGTGCCACCAGCACCTCAGTACAGGTTCGAGAGACCCAGTACTTC.

The count of this clone is one. This chain joins TRBV29-1 and TRBJ2-3, with TRBD2 matching over 12 bases. The CDR3 is made up of 14 amino acids. CDR1 is SQVTM and CDR2 is ANQGSEA in the germline V gene. The J segment lost 3 bases and the V segment lost 6 bases, leaving 4 bases of the junction unmatched. The CDR3 region has the DNA TGCAGCGTCCGGACTAGCGGGATGACAGATACGCAGTATTTT. It yields the protein CSVRTSGMTDTQYF.

CDR3 loop: CASSSPAGADGELFF. The CDR3 DNA follows: TGTGCCAGCAGCTCCCCGGCGGGGGCCGACGGGGAGCTGTTTTTT. This chain joins TRBV7-6 and TRBJ2-2; D is perhaps TRBD2 (7 bases). Trimming pared 4 bases from V and 7 bases from J, leaving 16 bases between. The germline gives CDR1 SGHVS, CDR2 FNYEAQ. The CDR3 runs 15 residues.

This clone has just one count. The chain recombines TRBV5-4 with TRBJ2-2; TRBD1 is a possible D gene (6 bases). The CDR3 extends over 15 amino acids. Per germline, CDR1 SGHNT and CDR2 YYREEE (reference sequence). Trimming pared 3 bases from V and 6 bases from J, leaving 15 bases between. CDR3 bases: TGTGCCAGCAGCTCCGGACAGACCGGGGCCGGGGAGCTGTTTTTT. It codes for CASSSGQTGAGELFF.

This chain joins TRBV30 and TRBJ2-7; TRBD1 is a possible D gene (6 bases). The germline CDR1 and CDR2 sequences are GTSNPN and SVGIG (reference sequence). The V end lost 3 bases, the J end lost 4 bases, and 16 bases lay between the germline ends. The CDR3 covers 14 residues. CDR3 DNA: TGTGCCTGGAGAAAAACAGGGAATAGATACGAGCAGTACTTC. Amino acids: CAWRKTGNRYEQYF.

This clone was observed once. The V gene is TRBV3-1 (or the pseudogene TRBV3-2), the J gene TRBJ2-2; 8 bases agree with TRBD2. CDR3 length: 16 residues. V trimming: 4 bases; J trimming: 6 bases; junction bases outside the gene matches: 10. Germline V gives CDR1 LGHDT, CDR2 YNNKEL (reference sequence). The CDR3 region is CASSRSLSGNPGELFF. Written as DNA, the CDR3 is TGTGCCAGCAGCCGGTCTCTTAGCGGGAATCCCGGGGAGCTGTTTTTT.

This chain uses TRBV7-9 with TRBJ1-1; TRBD1 matches at 11 bases. Germline V lookup: CDR1 SEHNR, CDR2 FQNEAQ (reference sequence). This CDR3 is built from 15 residues. V was pared by 3 bases and J by 0 bases, with 0 bases of the junction left unmatched. CDR3 amino acids: CASSLGQGVNTEAFF. CDR3 sequence (DNA): TGTGCCAGCAGCTTGGGACAGGGGGTGAACACTGAAGCTTTCTTT.

This clone was picked up a small number of times. The chain has TRBV5-1 and TRBJ2-5; D is perhaps TRBD2 (5 bases). The V end was cut by 4 bases, the J end by 5 bases, with 12 bases between. The CDR3 sequence is 13 residues long. Germline V lookup: CDR1 SGHRS, CDR2 YFSETQ. The CDR3 reads CASSLAGAETQYF. Here the CDR3 DNA reads TGCGCCAGCAGCCTGGCGGGCGCGGAGACCCAGTACTTC.

The genes are TRBV3-1 (or the pseudogene TRBV3-2) and TRBJ2-3; 9 nucleotides align to TRBD1. J was trimmed by 6 bases and V by 5 bases; bases with no gene match: 6. CDR1 is LGHDT and CDR2 is YNNKEL in the germline V gene (reference sequence). The CDR3 consists of 14 residues. CDR3 loop: CASSRGQGIDTQYF. As DNA, the CDR3 is TGTGCCAGCAGCAGGGGACAGGGAATCGATACGCAGTATTTT.

The chain is built from TRBV28 and TRBJ1-5; D is undetermined. The CDR3 runs 14 residues. Germline V gene lookup returns CDR1 MDHEN and CDR2 SYDVKM. Trimming removed 7 bases from V and 11 bases from J, with 21 bases in between. As DNA, the CDR3 is TGTGCCAGCACCATCCTCGGAGGTTTTGTGACCCAGCATTTT. Protein product: CASTILGGFVTQHF.

This sequence joins TRBV3-1 (or the pseudogene TRBV3-2) and TRBJ2-3; 13 positions agree with TRBD2. After removal of 2 bases from V and 7 bases from J, the junction contained 15 bases not matched to a gene. The germline gives CDR1 LGHDT, CDR2 YNNKEL (reference sequence). The CDR3 is 19 amino acids. This CDR3 reads CASSQLPGLAGNPINTQYF. CDR3 nucleotides: TGTGCCAGCAGCCAACTCCCGGGACTAGCGGGGAACCCCATTAATACGCAGTATTTT.

The chain combines TRBV10-3 with TRBJ2-2, with D possibly being TRBD1 or TRBD2 (5 bases each). Trimming pared 6 bases from V and 0 bases from J, leaving 8 bases between. This CDR3 is 14 amino acids long. Germline loops: CDR1 ENHRY, CDR2 SYGVKD. The CDR3 DNA sequence: TGTGCCATCAGCCGGGACCCGAACACCGGGGAGCTGTTTTTT. This codes for CAISRDPNTGELFF.

The chain recombines TRBV28 with TRBJ2-7; D remains unclear. The CDR3 is made up of 13 amino acids. CDR1 and CDR2 from the germline V gene are MDHEN and SYDVKM. Trimming took off 6 bases at V and 0 bases at J, with 9 bases between the two ends. CDR3 residues: CASSRTSSYEQYF. CDR3 coding DNA: TGTGCCAGCAGCAGGACCAGCTCCTACGAGCAGTACTTC.